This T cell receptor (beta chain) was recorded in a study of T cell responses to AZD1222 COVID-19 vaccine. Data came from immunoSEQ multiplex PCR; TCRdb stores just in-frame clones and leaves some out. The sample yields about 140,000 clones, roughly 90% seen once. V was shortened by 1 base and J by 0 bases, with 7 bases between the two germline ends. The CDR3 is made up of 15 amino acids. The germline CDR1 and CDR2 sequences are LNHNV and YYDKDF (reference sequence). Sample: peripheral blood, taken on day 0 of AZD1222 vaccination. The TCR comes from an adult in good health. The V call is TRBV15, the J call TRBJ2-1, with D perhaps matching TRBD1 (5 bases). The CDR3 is CATSRGGNSYNEQFF. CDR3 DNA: TGTGCCACCAGCAGAGGGGGCAACTCCTACAATGAGCAGTTCTTC.